This TCR beta chain derives from a study of shared T cell receptors in the human thymus. Produced via immunoSEQ multiplex PCR; TCRdb's table is partial and in-frame only. The profile shows over 650,000 clones, approximately 89% of them singletons. Trimming took off 4 bases at V and 2 bases at J, with 16 bases between the two ends. The length of the CDR3 is 16 residues. The germline V gene has CDR1 MNHEY and CDR2 SMNVEV (reference sequence). In its sample, this clone was seen once. This sample also belongs to another study, concerning human thymus T cells.

The genes are TRBV27 and TRBJ2-3; D is ambiguous. The clonotype was recovered from a boy less than two years old with a congenital heart defect. The sample consisted of thymocytes. CDR3 nucleotide sequence: TGTGCCAGCAGTTCCCCCGACACGACCTTCACAGATACGCAGTATTTT. It specifies CASSSPDTTFTDTQYF.